Shown below are 29 T cell receptor beta chains from a single sample sequenced in a study of tumor and adjacent non-tumor tissue in lung cancer. The library came from three nested PCR rounds adapted from ARM-PCR protocols. TCRdb re-called the multiplex PCR reads through MiXCR, storing one row per CDR3 protein. Here the sample spans about 80,000 distinct CDR3 sequences, roughly 70% being singletons. RNA was extracted from bulk tissue without any cell sorting. The specimen was lung tumor tissue. The source is a woman aged 70 to 79 with non-small cell lung cancer.

Worth noting for this clonotype: A much larger clone lies a single base off, so this may be a read error. The chain is built from TRBV7-8 and TRBJ1-5; possibly TRBD1 for D (6 bases). Germline V lookup: CDR1 SGHVS, CDR2 FQNEAQ. CDR3 length equals 15 residues. The CDR3, as DNA: TGTGCCAGCAGCTTACAGGGGTATAGCAATCGGCCCCAGCATTTT. This encodes CASSLQGYSNRPQHF. Based on the CDR3 plus reference TRBV7-8 and TRBJ1-5, the full variable domain is GAGVSQSPRYKVAKRGQDVALRCDPISGHVSLFWYQQALGQGPEFLTYFQNEAQLDKSGLPSDRFFAERPEGSVSTLKIQRTQQEDSAVYLCASSLQGYSNRPQHFGDGTRLSIL.

Remarks on this clonotype: This may come from a read error, since a much larger clone is one base off. This chain connects TRBV20-1 to TRBJ2-3; D possibly corresponds to TRBD2 (5 bases). The germline CDR1 and CDR2 sequences are DFQATT and SNEGSKA (reference sequence). This CDR3 has 13 residues. CDR3 protein: CSTRDFVTDTQYF. CDR3 coding DNA: TGCAGTACTAGAGATTTTGTAACAGATACGCAGTATTTT.

Many counts were recorded for this clonotype. This chain connects TRBV29-1 to TRBJ2-7, with D maybe TRBD1 (6 bases). V was cut by 6 bases and J by 0 bases, with 9 bases left in between. This CDR3 is 12 amino acids long. Germline V gene lookup returns CDR1 SQVTM and CDR2 ANQGSEA. CDR3: CSVADSSYEQYF. The CDR3 DNA is TGCAGCGTAGCGGACAGCTCCTACGAGCAGTACTTC.

The chain joins TRBV29-1 to TRBJ2-1; TRBD1 is a possible D gene (6 bases). Trimming shortened V by 4 bases and J by 4 bases, and 17 bases separated the two germline ends. Germline CDR1 SQVTM, CDR2 ANQGSEA. The CDR3 spans 15 residues. CDR3 coding DNA: TGCAGCGTTGCAATAGAGACAGGTTGTTACAATGAGCAGTTCTTC. Translating gives CSVAIETGCYNEQFF.

On this clonotype: The junction does not match germline at one end; this may be a read error. J is TRBJ1-4 and V is TRBV6-1; 8 bases fit TRBD1. Germline CDR1 and CDR2: MNHNS and SASEGT. The CDR3 spans 18 residues. The CDR3 bases are TGTGCCAGCAGTGAAATGCCCCCAGGGGGCGGGCTTGATGAAAAACTCTTTTTT. This translates into CASSEMPPGGGLDEKLFF.

The CDR3 DNA sequence: TGTGCTAACAGTTTTGGGGGAAGAACATCTGAAGCTTTCTTT. Translation: CANSFGGRTSEAFF. The chain uses TRBV12-3 or TRBV12-4 and TRBJ1-1; a weak D match, TRBD1 (5 bases). CDR3 length: 14 residues.

A word on this clonotype: Since no conserved phenylalanine or tryptophan closes the CDR3, a read error is the likely cause. V usage is TRBV6-1 and J usage is TRBJ1-1; tentative D call: TRBD1 (6 bases). CDR3 size: 17 residues. Germline V lookup: CDR1 MNHNS, CDR2 SASEGT. V gave up 2 bases and J gave up 3 bases, with 19 bases separating them. The DNA for the CDR3 is TGTGCCAGCAGTGAACGGGGGCGGATGATTGTGGACACTGAAGCTTTCCTC. This encodes CASSERGRMIVDTEAFL.

A word on this clonotype: A read error may produce the germline difference seen at one junction end. The chain combines TRBV5-5 with TRBJ1-1; a weak D match, TRBD1 (6 bases). The germline CDR1 and CDR2 sequences are SGHKS and YYEKEE (reference sequence). This CDR3 is 14 amino acids long. The DNA for the CDR3 is TGTGCCAGTAGCTTGCATGCGGGGGCCACTGAAGCTTCCTTT. It encodes CASSLHAGATEASF.

The chain recombines TRBV11-1 with TRBJ2-1, with 7 bases matching TRBD2. This CDR3 spans 14 amino acids. The V gene's germline CDR1 is SGHAT and CDR2 FQDESV (reference sequence). The CDR3 spells CVSSPRESRYEQFF. CDR3 sequence (DNA): TGTGTTAGCAGCCCGCGGGAGAGCCGCTATGAGCAGTTCTTC.

Comment on this clonotype: With a much larger clone just one base away, this may be a read error. The J gene is TRBJ1-6, the V gene TRBV30, with D perhaps TRBD1 (6 bases). V shed 0 bases and J shed 10 bases, with 13 bases lying between them. CDR1 GTSNPN and CDR2 SVGIG come from the germline V gene (reference sequence). The CDR3 covers 14 residues. CDR3 sequence: CAWSVRDKGSPLHF. The CDR3 DNA reads as TGTGCCTGGAGTGTACGGGACAAGGGATCACCCCTCCACTTT.

About this clonotype itself: It is unclear where the CDR3 begins or ends on the DNA, so no DNA is shown, and the CDR3 is as TCRdb lists it. The genes are TRBV4-2 and TRBJ2-3; the DNA was not compared with TRBD1, the D call given in the table. The germline V gene has CDR1 LGHNA and CDR2 YNFKEQ. The CDR3 is 14 amino acids long, termini counted. CDR3 sequence: CASSFAPGTDTRYF.

The rearrangement uses TRBV29-1 and TRBJ2-7; D is unresolved. Trimming removed 1 base at V and 6 bases at J, with 7 bases between. CDR3 size: 11 residues. Germline loops: CDR1 SQVTM, CDR2 ANQGSEA. CDR3 protein: CSVEGESEQYF. As DNA, the CDR3 is TGCAGCGTTGAAGGTGAGTCCGAGCAGTACTTC.

A remark on this clonotype: One junction end does not reproduce the germline sequence, and a read error may be involved. The chain is built from TRBV7-9 and TRBJ2-7, with D possibly TRBD1 on 5 matching bases. The CDR3 totals 17 residues. CDR1 SEHNR and CDR2 FQNEAQ come from the germline V gene (reference sequence). In DNA, the CDR3 is TGTGCCAGCAGCTTCTGCTCTGCTTCAGGGTTTTCCTACGAGCAGCACTTC. Residues: CASSFCSASGFSYEQHF.

This clonotype was picked up a small number of times. This sequence may be a read error, since a much larger clone differs from it by one base. The chain couples TRBV28 to TRBJ2-2, with D unclear. The CDR3 extends over 12 amino acids. Germline loops: CDR1 MDHEN, CDR2 SYDVKM. In DNA, the CDR3 is TGTGCCAGCAGCTCAAACACCGTGGAGCTGTTTTTT. Translating gives CASSSNTVELFF.

The chain is built from TRBV7-2 and TRBJ1-5, with 9 bases fitting TRBD1. Trimming at V came to 6 bases and at J to 7 bases, leaving 10 bases not matched to a gene. Germline V gene lookup returns CDR1 SGHTA and CDR2 FQGNSA. This CDR3 contains 15 residues. The CDR3 reads CASRANRGRGQPQHF. The CDR3 nucleotides are TGTGCCAGCAGGGCCAACAGGGGGCGAGGACAGCCCCAGCATTTT. The whole variable domain, filled in from reference TRBV7-2 and TRBJ1-5, reads GAGVSQSPSNKVTEKGKDVELRCDPISGHTALYWYRQSLGQGLEFLIYFQGNSAPDKSGLPSDRFSAERTGGSVSTLTIQRTQQEDSAVYLCASRANRGRGQPQHFGDGTRLSIL.

This clonotype was observed a handful of times. The V call is TRBV18, the J call TRBJ1-1, with a possible D match to TRBD1 (5 bases). Trimming removed 3 bases at V and 8 bases at J, with 13 bases between. Per germline, CDR1 KGHSH and CDR2 LQKENI. CDR3 size: 13 residues. In DNA, the CDR3 is TGTGCCAGCTCACCGGTAAAGGGGAAAGAAGCTTTCTTT. Translation gives CASSPVKGKEAFF.

Points on this clonotype: This may be a read error: a much more frequent sequence differs by one nucleotide. The chain links TRBV4-1 to TRBJ1-2, with D uncertain. In germline, CDR1 is MGHRA, CDR2 YSYEKL. The V end lost 4 bases, the J end lost 3 bases, and 18 bases lay between the germline ends. This CDR3 has 16 residues. The CDR3 loop is CASSRQMTETDYGYTF. The DNA of the CDR3 is TGCGCCAGCAGCCGACAAATGACGGAGACGGACTATGGCTACACCTTC.

J is TRBJ1-2 and V is TRBV12-3 or TRBV12-4; TRBD1 matches 7 bases. CDR3 size: 13 residues. V was clipped by 7 bases and J by 9 bases; unmatched bases: 11. The CDR3 loop reads CASTWGTVSCYTF. CDR3 in DNA: TGTGCCAGCACGTGGGGGACAGTCTCCTGCTACACCTTC.

In nucleotides, the CDR3 is TGTGCCAGCAGTCGGTCTAGCGGAGGGGGGACGAATACGCAGTATTTT. Encoded protein: CASSRSSGGGTNTQYF. J is TRBJ2-3 and V is TRBV6-5, with D possibly TRBD2 on 7 matching bases. CDR1 is MNHEY, CDR2 SVGAGI, per germline. This CDR3 region has 16 residues. V dropped 5 bases and J dropped 7 bases, with 22 bases sitting between them.

The chain has TRBV5-6 and TRBJ2-7; D perhaps matches TRBD2 (5 bases). The V and J ends lost 4 bases and 12 bases respectively, with 17 bases between them. The CDR3 runs to 12 residues. In germline, CDR1 is SGHDT, CDR2 YYEEEE. The CDR3 is CASSQISVRLYF. DNA of the CDR3: TGTGCCAGCAGCCAGATTAGCGTAAGACTGTACTTC.

Notes on this clonotype: This CDR3 fails to terminate in the conserved phenylalanine or tryptophan, so it likely reflects a read error. It is unclear where the CDR3 begins or ends on the DNA, so no DNA is shown, and the CDR3 is as TCRdb lists it. The rearrangement joins TRBV6-1 to TRBJ2-2; the D call of TRBD1 is as the table states it, not checked on the DNA. The CDR3 is 10 amino acids in total, end residues counted. The germline CDR1 and CDR2 sequences are MNHNS and SASEGT. The CDR3 sequence: CASRSPTTQG.

This clonotype was detected only a few times. The rearrangement links TRBV30 to TRBJ1-1, with D possibly TRBD1 on 5 matching bases. In germline, CDR1 is GTSNPN, CDR2 SVGIG (reference sequence). With 2 bases removed from V and 6 bases from J, the gap between germline ends came to 16 bases. The CDR3 totals 14 residues. The CDR3 DNA sequence: TGTGCCTGGAGTTTCGGCCTATTGGGGGCTGAAGCTTTCTTT. It encodes CAWSFGLLGAEAFF.

Points on this clonotype: A junction end diverges from the germline sequence, so it may reflect a read error. The chain is built from TRBV6-1 and TRBJ2-1; 10 bases are shared with TRBD2. The CDR3 totals 19 residues. Germline CDR1 is MNHNS and CDR2 is SASEGT. The CDR3 spells CASGVRGLAPAGSYNEQFF. The CDR3 DNA is TGTGCCAGCGGGGTCCGGGGACTAGCGCCGGCCGGCTCCTACAATGAGCAGTTCTTT.

Points on this clonotype: A single base separates this from a much larger clone, so it may be a read error. CDR3 sequence: CASSPGRNNYGYTF. DNA of the CDR3: TGCGCCAGCAGCCCAGGTAGGAATAACTATGGCTACACCTTC. The chain is built from TRBV5-1 and TRBJ1-2, with D unresolved. V shed 4 bases and J shed 1 base, with 11 bases lying between them. CDR3 length: 14 residues. Germline V gene sequence: CDR1 SGHRS, CDR2 YFSETQ. The full variable domain, in which reference TRBV5-1 and TRBJ1-2 provide the parts outside the CDR3, is KAGVTQTPRYLIKTRGQQVTLSCSPISGHRSVSWYQQTPGQGLQFLFEYFSETQRNKGNFPGRFSGRQFSNSRSEMNVSTLELGDSALYLCASSPGRNNYGYTFGSGTRLTVV.

About this clonotype itself: Its ends do not fully match the called genes, so a read error is possible. The chain has TRBV6-4 and TRBJ2-2; no clear D. CDR1 and CDR2 (germline): MRHNA, SNTAGT. The CDR3 covers 14 residues. The DNA of the CDR3 is TGTACCAGCAGTGACTCGGTTGGAACCGGGGAGCTGTTTTTT. Translation gives CTSSDSVGTGELFF.

Remarks on this clonotype: The junction departs from germline at one end; a sequencing error may be responsible. V usage is TRBV10-3 and J usage is TRBJ1-4, with D tentatively TRBD1 (5 bases). Germline V gene lookup returns CDR1 ENHRY and CDR2 SYGVKD. This CDR3 comprises 14 residues. CDR3 bases: TGTACCATCAGTGCGTCCAGGGACAATGAAAAACTGTTTTTT. Amino acid sequence: CTISASRDNEKLFF.

For this clonotype: One end of the junction varies from germline; a read error may be responsible. The genes are TRBV5-4 and TRBJ2-6; TRBD1 might be the D (5 bases). CDR3 length: 14 amino acids. CDR1 is SGHNT, CDR2 YYREEE, per germline (reference sequence). CDR3 DNA: TGTGCCAGTAAAGACACTTCTGGGGCCAACGTCGTGGCTTTC. Translation gives CASKDTSGANVVAF.

With regard to this clonotype: A read error may explain this, as a much larger clone is one base away. Here the CDR3 DNA reads TGTGCCAGCAGCGCCGGGACAATCGTTCCTTTCTTT. Translated: CASSAGTIVPFF. The genes are TRBV28 and TRBJ1-1; D possibly corresponds to TRBD1 (6 bases). The CDR3 contains 12 residues. Trimming shortened V by 6 bases and J by 12 bases, and 17 bases separated the two germline ends. The germline V gene has CDR1 MDHEN and CDR2 SYDVKM. Combining the CDR3 with reference TRBV28 and TRBJ1-1 gives the whole variable domain DVKVTQSSRYLVKRTGEKVFLECVQDMDHENMFWYRQDPGLGLRLIYFSYDVKMKEKGDIPEGYSVSREKKERFSLILESASTNQTSMYLCASSAGTIVPFFGQGTRLTVV.

V and J are TRBV6-1 and TRBJ2-1; D gene unclear. Between the trimmed V and J ends, which lost 5 bases and 7 bases, there was a span of 12 bases. This CDR3 has 13 amino acids. CDR1 and CDR2 (germline): MNHNS, SASEGT. The CDR3 loop is CASSTVQGNEQFF. The CDR3 nucleotides read TGTGCCAGCAGTACCGTACAAGGGAATGAGCAGTTCTTC.